This TCR beta chain was identified during a study of human T cells and chemical hapten exposure. This CDR3 comprises 14 residues. Germline V gene sequence: CDR1 SGHAT, CDR2 FQNNGV. Trimming took 6 bases from V and 4 from J, leaving 14 bases between them. TCRdb ran MiXCR on the RACE reads and lists one entry per CDR3 protein. The sample lists some 52,000 distinct CDR3 sequences, around 10% occurring once. Concerning this clonotype itself: Its antigen is as yet unknown.

This sample's time point: patch test 1, 2 weeks after DPC sensitization. The treatment is: therapeutic diphenylcyclopropenone sensitization with weekly scalp DPC. RNA extraction used unfractionated whole blood as the source of total RNA. Study-level results: Expanded TCRs produced significantly more large CDR3 similarity clusters than controls did.

The chain carries TRBV11-2 and TRBJ2-3; a weak D match, TRBD1 (5 bases). The TCR was taken from a woman between 40 and 55 years old with alopecia areata. Some clones in this sample may be carry-over from other donors' samples. This sample comprised whole blood, obtained in connection with sensitization to the hapten diphenylcyclopropenone (DPC). The chain's CDR3 is CASRWGPGPDTQYF. The CDR3 DNA reads as TGTGCCAGCAGATGGGGCCCGGGCCCAGATACGCAGTATTTT.